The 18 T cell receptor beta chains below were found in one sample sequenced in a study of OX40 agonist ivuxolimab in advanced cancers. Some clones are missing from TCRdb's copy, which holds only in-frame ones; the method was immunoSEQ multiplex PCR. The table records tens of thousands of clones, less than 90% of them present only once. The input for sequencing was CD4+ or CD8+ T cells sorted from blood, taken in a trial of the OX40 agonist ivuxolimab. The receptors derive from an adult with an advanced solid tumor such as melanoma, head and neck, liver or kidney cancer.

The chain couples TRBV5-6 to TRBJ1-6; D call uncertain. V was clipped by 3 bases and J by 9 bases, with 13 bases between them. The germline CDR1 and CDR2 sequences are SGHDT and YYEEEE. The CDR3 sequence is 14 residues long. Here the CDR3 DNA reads TGTGCCAGCAGCTCACCCACTCGTCCTTCACCCCTCCACTTT. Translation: CASSSPTRPSPLHF. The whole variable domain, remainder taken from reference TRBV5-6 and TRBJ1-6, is DAGVTQSPTHLIKTRGQQVTLRCSPKSGHDTVSWYQQALGQGPQFIFQYYEEEERQRGNFPDRFSGHQFPNYSSELNVNALLLGDSALYLCASSSPTRPSPLHFGNGTRLTVT.

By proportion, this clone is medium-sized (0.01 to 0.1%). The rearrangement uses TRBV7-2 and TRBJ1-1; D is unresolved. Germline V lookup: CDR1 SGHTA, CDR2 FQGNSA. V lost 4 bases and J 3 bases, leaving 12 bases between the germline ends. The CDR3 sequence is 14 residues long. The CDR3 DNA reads TGTGCCAGCAGCTACGATCCTACAGACACTGAAGCTTTCTTT. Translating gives CASSYDPTDTEAFF.

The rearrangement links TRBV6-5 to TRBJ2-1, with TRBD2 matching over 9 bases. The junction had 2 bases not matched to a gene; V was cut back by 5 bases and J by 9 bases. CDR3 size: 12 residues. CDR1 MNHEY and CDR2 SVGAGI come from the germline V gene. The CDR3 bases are TGTGCCAGCAGTGGGACTAGCCGTGAGCAGTTCTTC. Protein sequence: CASSGTSREQFF.

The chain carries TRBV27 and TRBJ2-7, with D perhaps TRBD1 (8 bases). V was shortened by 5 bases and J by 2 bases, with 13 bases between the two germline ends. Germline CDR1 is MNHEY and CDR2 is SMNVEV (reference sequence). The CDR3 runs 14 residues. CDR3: CASSPTGGAYEQYF. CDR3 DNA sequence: TGTGCCAGCAGTCCTACAGGGGGGGCCTACGAGCAGTACTTC.

The CDR3 here is CASSFPGTGYQAKNIQYF. DNA of the CDR3: TGTGCCAGCAGTTTCCCCGGGACAGGTTACCAAGCCAAAAACATTCAGTACTTC. The rearrangement joins TRBV28 to TRBJ2-4, with 8 bases lining up with TRBD1. The CDR3 runs to 18 residues. Per germline, CDR1 MDHEN and CDR2 SYDVKM. V was clipped by 3 bases and J by 0 bases; unmatched bases: 10.

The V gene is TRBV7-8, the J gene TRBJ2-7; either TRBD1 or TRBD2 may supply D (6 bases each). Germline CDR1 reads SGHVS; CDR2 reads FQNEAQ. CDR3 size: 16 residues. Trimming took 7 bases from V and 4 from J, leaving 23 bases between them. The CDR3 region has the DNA TGTGCCAGCAACCTTAGGGTGGAGGGACACACATACGAGCAGTACTTC. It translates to CASNLRVEGHTYEQYF. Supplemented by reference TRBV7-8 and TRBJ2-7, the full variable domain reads GAGVSQSPRYKVAKRGQDVALRCDPISGHVSLFWYQQALGQGPEFLTYFQNEAQLDKSGLPSDRFFAERPEGSVSTLKIQRTQQEDSAVYLCASNLRVEGHTYEQYFGPGTRLTVT.

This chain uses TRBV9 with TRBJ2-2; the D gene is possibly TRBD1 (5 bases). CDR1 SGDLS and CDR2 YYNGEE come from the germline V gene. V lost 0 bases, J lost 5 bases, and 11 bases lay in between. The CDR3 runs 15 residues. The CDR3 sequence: CASSVVGALTGELFF. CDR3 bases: TGTGCCAGCAGCGTAGTTGGGGCCCTGACCGGGGAGCTGTTTTTT.

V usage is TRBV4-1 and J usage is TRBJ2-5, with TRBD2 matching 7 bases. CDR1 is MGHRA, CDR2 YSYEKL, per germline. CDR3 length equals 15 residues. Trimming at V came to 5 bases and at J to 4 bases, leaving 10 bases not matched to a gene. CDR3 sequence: CASSFALASGETQYF. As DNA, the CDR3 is TGCGCCAGCAGCTTTGCTTTAGCTAGCGGAGAGACCCAGTACTTC.

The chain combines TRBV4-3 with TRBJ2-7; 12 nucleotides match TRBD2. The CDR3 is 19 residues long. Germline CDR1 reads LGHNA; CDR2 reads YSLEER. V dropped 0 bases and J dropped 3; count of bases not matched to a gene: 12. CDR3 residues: CASSQDNPLTSGSSYEQYF. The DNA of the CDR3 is TGCGCCAGCAGCCAAGATAACCCCCTGACTAGCGGGAGTAGCTACGAGCAGTACTTC.

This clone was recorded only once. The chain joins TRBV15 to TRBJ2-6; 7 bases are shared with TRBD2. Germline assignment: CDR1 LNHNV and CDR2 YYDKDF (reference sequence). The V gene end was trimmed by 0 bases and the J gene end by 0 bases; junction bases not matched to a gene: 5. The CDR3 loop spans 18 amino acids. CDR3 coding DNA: TGTGCCACCAGCAGAGATCGGGGAGGGATCTCTGGGGCCAACGTCCTGACTTTC. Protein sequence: CATSRDRGGISGANVLTF. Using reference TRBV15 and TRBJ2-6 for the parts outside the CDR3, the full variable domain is DAMVIQNPRYQVTQFGKPVTLSCSQTLNHNVMYWYQQKSSQAPKLLFHYYDKDFNNEADTPDNFQSRRPNTSFCFLDIRSPGLGDTAMYLCATSRDRGGISGANVLTFGAGSRLTVL.

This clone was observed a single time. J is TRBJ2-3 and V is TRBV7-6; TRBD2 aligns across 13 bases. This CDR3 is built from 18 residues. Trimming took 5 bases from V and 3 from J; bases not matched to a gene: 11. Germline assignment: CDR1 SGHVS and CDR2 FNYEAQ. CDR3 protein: CASSPSRLAGGGTDTQYF. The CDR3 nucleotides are TGTGCCAGCAGCCCCTCCCGACTAGCGGGGGGCGGGACAGATACGCAGTATTTT. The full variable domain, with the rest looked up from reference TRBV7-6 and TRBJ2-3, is GAGVSQSPRYKVTKRGQDVALRCDPISGHVSLYWYRQALGQGPEFLTYFNYEAQQDKSGLPNDRFSAERPEGSISTLTIQRTEQRDSAMYRCASSPSRLAGGGTDTQYFGPGTRLTVL.

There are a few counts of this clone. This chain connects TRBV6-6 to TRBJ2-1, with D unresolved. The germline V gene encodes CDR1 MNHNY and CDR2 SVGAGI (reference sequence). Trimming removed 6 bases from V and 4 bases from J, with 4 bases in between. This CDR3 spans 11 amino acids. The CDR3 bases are TGTGCCAGCAGGGAATACAATGAGCAGTTCTTC. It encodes CASREYNEQFF.

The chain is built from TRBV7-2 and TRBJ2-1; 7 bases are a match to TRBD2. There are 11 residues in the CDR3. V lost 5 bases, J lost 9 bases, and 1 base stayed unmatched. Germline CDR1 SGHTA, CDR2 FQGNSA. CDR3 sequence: CASSPSGEQFF. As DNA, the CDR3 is TGTGCCAGCAGCCCTAGCGGTGAGCAGTTCTTC.

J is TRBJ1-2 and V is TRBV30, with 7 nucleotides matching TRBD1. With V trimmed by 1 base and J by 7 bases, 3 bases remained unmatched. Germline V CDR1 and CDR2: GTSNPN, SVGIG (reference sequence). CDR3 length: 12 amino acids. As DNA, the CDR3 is TGTGCCTGGAGTGAGGGGGCGGTTGGCTACACCTTC. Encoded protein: CAWSEGAVGYTF.

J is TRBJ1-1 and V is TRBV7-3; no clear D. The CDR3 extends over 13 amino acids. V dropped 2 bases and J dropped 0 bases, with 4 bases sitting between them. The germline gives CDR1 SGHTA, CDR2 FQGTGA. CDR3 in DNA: TGTGCCAGCAGCTTATACGTGAACACTGAAGCTTTCTTT. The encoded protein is CASSLYVNTEAFF.

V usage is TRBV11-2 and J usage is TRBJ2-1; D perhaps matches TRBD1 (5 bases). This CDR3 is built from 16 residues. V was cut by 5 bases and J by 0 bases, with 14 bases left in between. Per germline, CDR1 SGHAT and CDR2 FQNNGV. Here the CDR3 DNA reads TGTGCCAGCAGCCTTGACAGAATCAGCTCCTACAATGAGCAGTTCTTC. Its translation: CASSLDRISSYNEQFF.

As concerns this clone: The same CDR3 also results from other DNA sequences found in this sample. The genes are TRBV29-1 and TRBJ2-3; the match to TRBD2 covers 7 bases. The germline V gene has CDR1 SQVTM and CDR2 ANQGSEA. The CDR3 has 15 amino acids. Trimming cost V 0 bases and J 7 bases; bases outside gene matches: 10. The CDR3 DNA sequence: TGCAGCGTTGAAGATGGTCGGGGGGAGGGGTATACGCAGTATTTT. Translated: CSVEDGRGEGYTQYF.

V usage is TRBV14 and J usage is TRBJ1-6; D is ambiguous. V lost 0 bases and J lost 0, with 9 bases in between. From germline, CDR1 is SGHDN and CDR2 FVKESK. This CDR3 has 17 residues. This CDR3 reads CASSQDRQDSYNSPLHF. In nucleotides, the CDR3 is TGTGCCAGCAGCCAAGATCGGCAGGACTCCTATAATTCACCCCTCCACTTT.